This paragraph covers one T cell receptor beta chain sequence. The table came from immunoSEQ multiplex PCR; TCRdb's copy has only in-frame clones and leaves some out. The sample lists roughly 50,000 clones, 86% occurring once. These data belong to a study of OX40 agonist ivuxolimab in advanced cancers. Study as a whole: Checkpoint inhibitors had been given previously to over 30% of patients.

The CDR3 extends over 14 amino acids. The germline CDR1 and CDR2 sequences are MNHNS and SASEGT. Trimming pared 3 bases from V and 6 bases from J, leaving 9 bases between. The specimen comprised CD4+ or CD8+ T cells sorted from blood, sampled in a trial of the OX40 agonist ivuxolimab. This clonotype originated in an adult with an advanced solid tumor such as melanoma, head and neck, liver or kidney cancer. The V gene is TRBV6-1, the J gene TRBJ1-6; no reliable D call. For the CDR3, the DNA is TGTGCCAGCAGTGAGGGCAGGAGTAATTCACCCCTCCACTTT. It is translated as CASSEGRSNSPLHF.